Listed here are 16 T cell receptor beta chains from one sample, sequenced in a study of blood T cells in healthy people across ages. A J-beta primer mix and a sample-barcoded 5' primer were used in a second PCR of roughly 6 to 12 cycles. TCRdb redid the calling of the 5' RACE reads with MiXCR, one entry per CDR3 protein. Seen here are some 900,000 distinct CDR3 sequences, about 48% observed once, and the top ten hold 10% to 15%. Sequencing was performed on blood. The source is a man aged 30 to 39 in good health.

Only a few counts were recorded for this clonotype. The chain employs TRBV20-1 and TRBJ2-1; D is possibly TRBD2 (6 bases). CDR1 DFQATT and CDR2 SNEGSKA come from the germline V gene (reference sequence). This CDR3 comprises 14 residues. Between the trimmed V and J ends, which lost 4 bases and 3 bases, there was a span of 13 bases. The CDR3 DNA reads as TGCAGTGCTATTGTTGGTAGCGGCTACAATGAGCAGTTCTTC. Amino acids: CSAIVGSGYNEQFF.

There are a few counts of this clonotype. The V gene is TRBV13, the J gene TRBJ1-1; 7 nucleotides align to TRBD1. Trimming took 2 bases from V and 5 from J; bases not matched to a gene: 8. The germline gives CDR1 PRHDT, CDR2 FYEKMQ (reference sequence). The length of the CDR3 is 15 residues. The CDR3 loop is CASSLKAGGSTEAFF. In DNA form, the CDR3 reads TGTGCCAGCAGCTTAAAGGCAGGGGGTAGTACTGAAGCTTTCTTT.

This clonotype was detected a few times. This rearrangement joins TRBV5-1 to TRBJ2-4; either TRBD1 or TRBD2 may supply D (6 bases each). Germline loops: CDR1 SGHRS, CDR2 YFSETQ. CDR3 size: 14 residues. V was clipped by 2 bases and J by 13 bases, with 19 bases between them. CDR3 DNA sequence: TGCGCCAGCAGCTTAGACCCACAGGGAGGAGAGCAGTACTTC. Translating it yields CASSLDPQGGEQYF.

The gene calls are TRBV10-3 and TRBJ2-5, with 7 bases matching TRBD1. The V and J ends lost 0 bases and 4 bases, in that order; junction bases with no gene match: 2. CDR3 length equals 14 residues. Germline CDR1 ENHRY, CDR2 SYGVKD. CDR3: CAISESRGRETQYF. The CDR3 region has the DNA TGTGCCATCAGTGAGTCGAGGGGGCGAGAGACCCAGTACTTC.

Concerning this clonotype itself: The germline gene is not matched at one end of the junction; a read error may be the cause. The J gene is TRBJ2-3, the V gene TRBV29-1; D possibly corresponds to TRBD1 (5 bases). This CDR3 has 13 amino acids. CDR1 SQVTM and CDR2 ANQGSEA come from the germline V gene. The CDR3 is CSVEAGFTDTQYF. The CDR3, as DNA: TGCAGCGTTGAAGCAGGGTTCACAGATACTCAGTATTTT.

Notes on this clonotype: A read error may account for a junction end that differs from germline. This chain uses TRBV5-1 with TRBJ1-5, with D possibly matching TRBD1 (6 bases). The CDR3 is made up of 15 amino acids. The germline CDR1 and CDR2 sequences are SGHRS and YFSETQ. The CDR3 DNA reads as TGCGCCAGCAGCTTGGGTCCAGGGGCCAATCAGCCCCGGCATTTT. Its translation: CASSLGPGANQPRHF.

This clonotype turned up a few times. The chain recombines TRBV6-1 with TRBJ1-2, with TRBD1 matching over 8 bases. The junction had 7 bases not matched to a gene; V was cut back by 2 bases and J by 8 bases. CDR1 is MNHNS and CDR2 is SASEGT in the germline V gene. The CDR3 contains 14 residues. CDR3 in amino acids: CASSEPGQERGYTF. As DNA, the CDR3 is TGTGCCAGCAGTGAACCGGGACAGGAGCGGGGCTACACCTTC.

The chain combines TRBV6-6 with TRBJ2-7, with D uncertain. Per germline, CDR1 MNHNY and CDR2 SVGAGI (reference sequence). The V end lost 5 bases, the J end lost 5 bases, and 7 bases lay between the germline ends. This CDR3 is built from 11 residues. CDR3: CASSPLHEQYF. The CDR3 coding sequence is TGTGCCAGCAGTCCCCTCCACGAGCAGTACTTC.

This clonotype occurred a few times. The V call is TRBV28, the J call TRBJ1-6; D remains ambiguous. This CDR3 is built from 14 residues. Germline values: CDR1 MDHEN, CDR2 SYDVKM. Trimming shortened V by 5 bases and J by 7 bases, and 12 bases separated the two germline ends. DNA for the CDR3: TGTGCCAGCAGTCCTGACCGGGAGAATTCACCCCTCCACTTT. Translation: CASSPDRENSPLHF. Full variable domain (outside the CDR3, taken from reference TRBV28 and TRBJ1-6): DVKVTQSSRYLVKRTGEKVFLECVQDMDHENMFWYRQDPGLGLRLIYFSYDVKMKEKGDIPEGYSVSREKKERFSLILESASTNQTSMYLCASSPDRENSPLHFGNGTRLTVT.

The rearrangement links TRBV18 to TRBJ2-4, with no clear D. The DNA end lines up better with TRBJ2-7; the J call may be wrong. Germline loops: CDR1 KGHSH, CDR2 LQKENI. The CDR3 has 14 amino acids. The DNA for the CDR3 is TGTGCCAGCTCACCAGCGAAAGGACCTAACGAGCAGTACTTC. Translated: CASSPAKGPNEQYF.

The V call is TRBV12-3 or TRBV12-4, the J call TRBJ2-5; 7 bases match TRBD2. Unmatched junction bases numbered 8, after V lost 8 bases and J lost 5 bases. The CDR3 covers 13 residues. Written as DNA, the CDR3 is TGTGCCAGCTCCAACGGGGGGTGGGAGACCCAGTACTTC. This translates into CASSNGGWETQYF.

In regard to this clonotype: One end of the junction does not line up with germline, which may come from a read error. The chain carries TRBV6-4 and TRBJ2-7; either TRBD1 or TRBD2 may fit D (5 bases each). Germline CDR1 MRHNA, CDR2 SNTAGT. CDR3 length equals 18 residues. The CDR3 region is CASSARTLCRGFSHEQYF. For the CDR3, the DNA is TGTGCCAGCAGTGCCCGGACACTATGTCGAGGGTTCTCCCACGAGCAGTACTTC.

A few counts support this clonotype. The chain uses TRBV7-9 and TRBJ2-1; D could derive from TRBD1 or TRBD2 (5 bases each). Germline loops: CDR1 SEHNR, CDR2 FQNEAQ (reference sequence). The CDR3 extends over 13 amino acids. Trimming pared 8 bases from V and 0 bases from J, leaving 8 bases between. The CDR3 DNA reads as TGTGCCAGCCGGGACGGCTCCTACAATGAGCAGTTCTTC. This sequence encodes CASRDGSYNEQFF.

V is TRBV7-2 and J is TRBJ2-6; D unclear. This CDR3 spans 18 amino acids. V shed 0 bases and J shed 0 bases, with 12 bases lying between them. Per germline, CDR1 SGHTA and CDR2 FQGNSA. Written as DNA, the CDR3 is TGTGCCAGCAGCTTAGCCGTCTCCAGCATCTCTGGGGCCAACGTCCTGACTTTC. The encoded protein is CASSLAVSSISGANVLTF.

This chain connects TRBV6-6 to TRBJ2-5; 10 bases agree with TRBD1. This CDR3 has 15 residues. Losses at the gene ends were 2 bases for V and 4 bases for J; bases not matched to a gene: 4. CDR1 and CDR2 (germline): MNHNY, SVGAGI (reference sequence). Here the CDR3 reads CASSYPGQGLETQYF. The CDR3, as DNA: TGTGCCAGCAGTTACCCGGGACAGGGGTTAGAGACCCAGTACTTC.

This chain links TRBV7-2 with TRBJ2-3, with TRBD2 matching 7 bases. Germline CDR1 reads SGHTA; CDR2 reads FQGNSA. The CDR3 runs to 14 residues. Losses at the gene ends were 8 bases for V and 2 bases for J; bases not matched to a gene: 7. The CDR3 protein is CASARGETTDTQYF. The CDR3 DNA reads TGTGCCAGCGCCCGGGGGGAAACCACAGATACGCAGTATTTT.